The 17 T cell receptor beta chains reported below all come from one sample, sequenced in a study of graft-versus-host responses after intestinal transplantation. Their target antigens are unknown. The protocol was immunoSEQ multiplex PCR, while the TCRdb copy is restricted to in-frame clones and leaves out a portion. Of some 130,000 clones detected, approximately 95% appear once; the ten largest clones hold around 0.12%. The specimen was unstimulated CD4+ T cells sorted from spleen or lymph node cells, collected before intestinal transplant. The receptors derive from a human donor who received an intestinal transplant.

V and J are TRBV19 and TRBJ2-2, with 7 bases matching TRBD2. The V gene's germline CDR1 is LNHDA and CDR2 SQIVND (reference sequence). The CDR3 loop spans 14 amino acids. V was clipped by 8 bases and J by 4 bases; unmatched bases: 7. CDR3 in amino acids: CASGEGLITGELFF. CDR3 DNA sequence: TGTGCCAGTGGGGAGGGCTTGATCACCGGGGAGCTGTTTTTT.

The chain is built from TRBV5-1 and TRBJ1-3, with D possibly matching TRBD1 (6 bases). V shed 0 bases and J shed 0 bases, with 7 bases lying between them. The CDR3 length is 15 residues. Germline CDR1 is SGHRS and CDR2 is YFSETQ. The CDR3 bases are TGCGCCAGCAGCTTGGGGGGACACTCTGGAAACACCATATATTTT. Translated: CASSLGGHSGNTIYF.

The rearrangement uses TRBV19 and TRBJ2-1; D not certain. The CDR3 is 11 amino acids. From germline, CDR1 is LNHDA and CDR2 SQIVND (reference sequence). Trimming removed 4 bases at V and 8 bases at J, with 6 bases between. The DNA for the CDR3 is TGTGCCAGTAGTAGTTTCGATGAGCAGTTCTTC. This encodes CASSSFDEQFF. Together with reference TRBV19 and TRBJ2-1, the CDR3 gives the full variable domain: DGGITQSPKYLFRKEGQNVTLSCEQNLNHDAMYWYRQDPGQGLRLIYYSQIVNDFQKGDIAEGYSVSREKKESFPLTVTSAQKNPTAFYLCASSSFDEQFFGPGTRLTVL.

The chain uses TRBV4-2 and TRBJ2-7, with 10 bases matching TRBD2. Germline lookup yields CDR1 LGHNA and CDR2 YNFKEQ. With 1 base clipped from V and 7 bases from J, the junction kept 7 bases outside the gene matches. There are 15 residues in the CDR3. The CDR3 loop is CASSQALAGVGEQYF. In nucleotides, the CDR3 is TGTGCCAGCAGCCAAGCGCTAGCGGGAGTAGGAGAGCAGTACTTC.

This chain links TRBV7-3 with TRBJ2-1; 13 nucleotides agree with TRBD2. Trimming took 6 bases from V and 6 from J; bases not matched to a gene: 14. CDR1 is SGHTA, CDR2 FQGTGA, per germline. The CDR3 has 18 residues. The CDR3 is CASSKTGTSGMGANEQFF. DNA for the CDR3: TGTGCCAGCAGTAAAACAGGGACTAGCGGGATGGGAGCCAATGAGCAGTTCTTC.

The chain combines TRBV7-6 with TRBJ2-3; 7 nucleotides align to TRBD1. V gave up 4 bases and J gave up 6 bases; unmatched junction bases: 10. This CDR3 region has 15 residues. The germline V gene has CDR1 SGHVS and CDR2 FNYEAQ. The CDR3 reads CASSSRQGGRDTQYF. CDR3 coding DNA: TGTGCCAGCAGCTCCAGACAGGGCGGTCGGGATACGCAGTATTTT.

The chain employs TRBV18 and TRBJ2-2; TRBD1 might be the D (6 bases). Trimming pared 3 bases from V and 5 bases from J, leaving 10 bases between. This CDR3 is built from 14 residues. Germline CDR1 is KGHSH and CDR2 is LQKENI. The CDR3 sequence: CASSPPGTTGELFF. CDR3 in DNA: TGTGCCAGCTCACCCCCGGGGACAACCGGGGAGCTGTTTTTT.

The chain employs TRBV6-1 and TRBJ2-1, with D possibly matching TRBD2 (6 bases). This CDR3 has 15 residues. The germline V gene encodes CDR1 MNHNS and CDR2 SASEGT. V lost 6 bases, J lost 5 bases, and 17 bases lay in between. CDR3 sequence (DNA): TGTGCCAGCAGAAGACTAGTTACGTTTAACAATGAGCAGTTCTTC. Its translation is CASRRLVTFNNEQFF.

The genes are TRBV6-5 and TRBJ1-5; a possible D gene is TRBD1 (5 bases). The germline gives CDR1 MNHEY, CDR2 SVGAGI. Trimming removed 0 bases at V and 1 base at J, with 7 bases between. This CDR3 spans 15 amino acids. CDR3 DNA sequence: TGTGCCAGCAGTTACTCCCCAGGGAGCAATCAGCCCCAGCATTTT. This encodes CASSYSPGSNQPQHF.

The chain carries TRBV9 and TRBJ2-2; no clear D. V was clipped by 4 bases and J by 4 bases, with 14 bases between them. Germline CDR1 reads SGDLS; CDR2 reads YYNGEE. The CDR3 length is 15 residues. The CDR3 loop is CASSPPYGLTGELFF. The CDR3 DNA reads as TGTGCCAGCAGCCCTCCCTATGGCCTCACCGGGGAGCTGTTTTTT.

The V call is TRBV18, the J call TRBJ2-7; D is unclear. Per the germline V gene, CDR1 is KGHSH and CDR2 is LQKENI. This CDR3 has 13 residues. The germline V and J ends were trimmed by 2 bases and 3 bases, with 8 bases remaining between them. CDR3 sequence: CASSPGVDYEQYF. CDR3 sequence (DNA): TGTGCCAGCTCACCAGGGGTTGACTACGAGCAGTACTTC.

The V and J genes are TRBV18 and TRBJ2-3; D uncertain. Trimming pared 1 base from V and 6 bases from J, leaving 5 bases between. Germline V gene data show CDR1 as KGHSH and CDR2 as LQKENI. There are 12 residues in the CDR3. CDR3 nucleotides: TGTGCCAGCTCACCACTGTCGGATACGCAGTATTTT. Residues: CASSPLSDTQYF.

This clone appeared a single time. This rearrangement joins TRBV28 to TRBJ2-1; D unresolved. The germline V gene encodes CDR1 MDHEN and CDR2 SYDVKM. Trimming cost V 6 bases and J 3 bases, with 6 bases left between them. The CDR3 spans 12 residues. The chain's CDR3 is CASRGNYNEQFF. CDR3 DNA: TGTGCCAGCAGAGGTAACTACAATGAGCAGTTCTTC.

The chain uses TRBV5-1 and TRBJ2-7, with a possible D match to TRBD1 (6 bases). Trimming cost V 2 bases and J 5 bases, with 14 bases left between them. Per germline, CDR1 SGHRS and CDR2 YFSETQ. The CDR3 extends over 14 amino acids. CDR3 amino acids: CASSFYRVYDEQYF. In nucleotides, the CDR3 is TGCGCCAGCAGCTTTTACAGGGTTTATGACGAGCAGTACTTC.

The J gene is TRBJ2-5, the V gene TRBV19; D possibly matches TRBD1 or TRBD2 (5 bases each). Trimming shortened V by 2 bases and J by 0 bases, and 13 bases separated the two germline ends. CDR1 is LNHDA, CDR2 SQIVND, per germline (reference sequence). The CDR3 is 16 amino acids. The DNA for the CDR3 is TGTGCCAGTAGTATAATAGGCAGGGAGTACCAAGAGACCCAGTACTTC. Translation gives CASSIIGREYQETQYF.

This clone was counted between two and nine times. V and J are TRBV19 and TRBJ1-2, with 10 bases fitting TRBD1. The germline CDR1 and CDR2 sequences are LNHDA and SQIVND (reference sequence). After removal of 6 bases from V and 9 bases from J, the junction contained 13 bases not matched to a gene. This CDR3 contains 15 residues. The CDR3 coding sequence is TGTGCCAGTAGCTCGCCGTGGGACAGGGGCTACAGCTACACCTTC. Translated: CASSSPWDRGYSYTF.

The chain carries TRBV5-1 and TRBJ2-6; D is undetermined. This CDR3 contains 14 residues. The V end lost 1 base, the J end lost 0 bases, and 2 bases lay between the germline ends. From germline, CDR1 is SGHRS and CDR2 YFSETQ. This CDR3 reads CASSLYSGANVLTF. Written as DNA, the CDR3 is TGCGCCAGCAGCTTGTACTCTGGGGCCAACGTCCTGACTTTC. Supplemented by reference TRBV5-1 and TRBJ2-6, the full variable domain reads KAGVTQTPRYLIKTRGQQVTLSCSPISGHRSVSWYQQTPGQGLQFLFEYFSETQRNKGNFPGRFSGRQFSNSRSEMNVSTLELGDSALYLCASSLYSGANVLTFGAGSRLTVL.